Listed here are 27 T cell receptor beta chains from one sample, sequenced in a study of radiotherapy plus CTLA-4 blockade in lung cancer. Assay used: immunoSEQ multiplex PCR; TCRdb lists only in-frame clones, some missing. This sample carries tens of thousands of clones, roughly 73% of them seen once, and the ten largest clones take approximately 3.3%. Source: peripheral blood, taken from a patient treated with radiotherapy plus ipilimumab. The receptors derive from a human donor with non-small cell lung cancer who had a complete response to radiotherapy plus ipilimumab.

The chain joins TRBV27 to TRBJ1-1; D call uncertain. The CDR3 sequence is 14 residues long. CDR1 is MNHEY and CDR2 is SMNVEV in the germline V gene (reference sequence). With 0 bases removed from V and 1 base from J, the gap between germline ends came to 6 bases. CDR3 loop: CASSLSRENTEAFF. The CDR3 region has the DNA TGTGCCAGCAGTTTATCGCGGGAGAACACTGAAGCTTTCTTT.

This clone was counted only a few times. V usage is TRBV5-1 and J usage is TRBJ2-4, with a possible D match to TRBD2 (5 bases). Germline-derived CDR1 and CDR2 are SGHRS and YFSETQ. The CDR3 runs 14 residues. V lost 2 bases and J lost 8, with 14 bases in between. The CDR3 nucleotides are TGCGCCAGCAGCTTCGGGATACCAAAGCACATTCAGTACTTC. Protein: CASSFGIPKHIQYF.

In this sample, this clone turned up a few times. The chain employs TRBV20-1 and TRBJ2-7; TRBD1 aligns across 8 bases. This CDR3 region has 11 residues. The V gene's germline CDR1 is DFQATT and CDR2 SNEGSKA (reference sequence). CDR3 sequence (DNA): TGCAGGGTCAGGGGGCAGGGCGAGCAGTACTTC. Translated, it gives CRVRGQGEQYF.

V is TRBV6-6 and J is TRBJ2-7; TRBD1 agrees at 7 bases. CDR3 length equals 16 residues. CDR1 is MNHNY and CDR2 is SVGAGI in the germline V gene (reference sequence). J was trimmed by 5 bases and V by 2 bases; bases with no gene match: 12. The CDR3 DNA follows: TGTGCCAGCAGTTACGGAACAGGGGAGTCATACGACGAGCAGTACTTC. Translation gives CASSYGTGESYDEQYF.

This clone was seen once. The chain couples TRBV27 to TRBJ2-7; TRBD1 is a possible D gene (5 bases). From germline, CDR1 is MNHEY and CDR2 SMNVEV (reference sequence). Trimming removed 5 bases from V and 2 bases from J, with 19 bases in between. The CDR3 has 16 residues. This CDR3 is CASSVLTGAAAYEQYF. The CDR3 nucleotides read TGTGCCAGCAGTGTCCTGACTGGGGCCGCCGCCTACGAGCAGTACTTC.

The genes are TRBV4-2 and TRBJ2-5; D is perhaps TRBD2 (5 bases). V dropped 0 bases and J dropped 11 bases, with 10 bases sitting between them. There are 12 residues in the CDR3. CDR1 and CDR2 from the germline V gene are LGHNA and YNFKEQ. The CDR3 sequence is CASSQDQRTQYF. CDR3 DNA: TGTGCCAGCAGCCAAGATCAAAGGACTCAGTACTTC.

The genes are TRBV7-9 and TRBJ1-1, with TRBD1 matching over 11 bases. J was trimmed by 5 bases and V by 1 base; bases with no gene match: 6. CDR3 length: 16 amino acids. Germline V lookup: CDR1 SEHNR, CDR2 FQNEAQ (reference sequence). CDR3 amino acids: CASSLVGQGAKTEAFF. DNA of the CDR3: TGTGCCAGCAGCTTAGTTGGACAGGGGGCAAAAACTGAAGCTTTCTTT.

The gene calls are TRBV6-5 and TRBJ2-1, with TRBD2 matching 8 bases. This CDR3 region has 13 residues. Unmatched junction bases numbered 4, after V lost 5 bases and J lost 7 bases. Germline CDR1 and CDR2: MNHEY and SVGAGI. DNA for the CDR3: TGTGCCAGCAGTCGGACTAGCTTGAATGAGCAGTTCTTC. It is translated as CASSRTSLNEQFF.

This clone showed up just a few times. Compared with germline, one end of the junction differs, possibly owing to a read error. J is TRBJ2-5 and V is TRBV7-7; D is perhaps TRBD2 (5 bases). This CDR3 has 14 residues. The germline V gene encodes CDR1 SSHAT and CDR2 FNYEAQ (reference sequence). The CDR3 protein is CASSSGLHRETQYF. CDR3 DNA sequence: TGTGCTAGCAGCTCAGGACTCCACCGGGAGACCCAGTACTTC.

The chain uses TRBV18 and TRBJ1-1; TRBD1 matches 7 bases. Germline lookup yields CDR1 KGHSH and CDR2 LQKENI. The CDR3 totals 14 residues. V shed 6 bases, J shed 0 bases, and the junction held 4 bases outside the gene matches. The CDR3 spells CASSATGVNTEAFF. CDR3 bases: TGTGCCAGCTCCGCAACAGGGGTGAACACTGAAGCTTTCTTT.

The gene calls are TRBV7-7 and TRBJ1-3, with D tentatively TRBD1 (5 bases). This CDR3 is 13 amino acids long. The V and J ends lost 4 bases and 3 bases respectively, with 7 bases between them. Germline assignment: CDR1 SSHAT and CDR2 FNYEAQ (reference sequence). The CDR3 sequence is CASSSGFGNTIYF. As DNA, the CDR3 is TGTGCCAGCAGCTCAGGGTTTGGAAACACCATATATTTT.

The J gene is TRBJ1-4, the V gene TRBV9; D possibly corresponds to TRBD1 (5 bases). The germline CDR1 and CDR2 sequences are SGDLS and YYNGEE. There are 15 residues in the CDR3. Trimming took off 0 bases at V and 7 bases at J, with 13 bases between the two ends. This chain's CDR3 is CASSVAGGRFEKLFF. CDR3 DNA sequence: TGTGCCAGCAGCGTAGCGGGGGGACGGTTTGAAAAACTGTTTTTT.

The genes are TRBV5-1 and TRBJ1-2; 7 bases agree with TRBD1. Germline V gene lookup returns CDR1 SGHRS and CDR2 YFSETQ. V lost 1 base to trimming and J lost 3 bases; unmatched junction nucleotides: 3. There are 14 residues in the CDR3. CDR3 sequence: CASSLTGEYYGYTF. CDR3 nucleotides: TGCGCCAGCAGCTTGACAGGGGAGTACTATGGCTACACCTTC. The full variable domain, with the rest looked up from reference TRBV5-1 and TRBJ1-2, is KAGVTQTPRYLIKTRGQQVTLSCSPISGHRSVSWYQQTPGQGLQFLFEYFSETQRNKGNFPGRFSGRQFSNSRSEMNVSTLELGDSALYLCASSLTGEYYGYTFGSGTRLTVV.

The chain is built from TRBV29-1 and TRBJ2-2; D perhaps matches TRBD2 (6 bases). The CDR3 contains 14 residues. Trimming left V 3 bases short and J 1 base short, with 9 bases between. Germline assignment: CDR1 SQVTM and CDR2 ANQGSEA. CDR3 residues: CSVDAGRNTGELFF. Here the CDR3 DNA reads TGCAGCGTTGATGCGGGACGGAACACCGGGGAGCTGTTTTTT.

V and J are TRBV7-9 and TRBJ1-1; TRBD1 agrees at 8 bases. From germline, CDR1 is SEHNR and CDR2 FQNEAQ (reference sequence). The CDR3 loop spans 18 amino acids. Unmatched junction bases numbered 18, after V lost 5 bases and J lost 4 bases. CDR3 protein: CASSPPKQGENRATEAFF. The CDR3 nucleotides read TGTGCCAGCAGCCCACCAAAACAGGGGGAAAATAGGGCCACTGAAGCTTTCTTT.

The chain joins TRBV7-8 to TRBJ2-6, with D possibly being TRBD2 (5 bases). Between the trimmed V and J ends, which lost 0 bases and 0 bases, there was a span of 15 bases. The CDR3 extends over 19 amino acids. Germline V gene lookup returns CDR1 SGHVS and CDR2 FQNEAQ. The CDR3 coding sequence is TGTGCCAGCAGCTTAGCGGTCTTCAGCGGATTCTCTGGGGCCAACGTCCTGACTTTC. Its translation is CASSLAVFSGFSGANVLTF. The whole variable domain, remainder taken from reference TRBV7-8 and TRBJ2-6, is GAGVSQSPRYKVAKRGQDVALRCDPISGHVSLFWYQQALGQGPEFLTYFQNEAQLDKSGLPSDRFFAERPEGSVSTLKIQRTQQEDSAVYLCASSLAVFSGFSGANVLTFGAGSRLTVL.

This rearrangement joins TRBV2 to TRBJ1-2; 10 bases agree with TRBD1. V lost 6 bases, J lost 7 bases, and 2 bases stayed unmatched. CDR3 length: 12 residues. From germline, CDR1 is SNHLY and CDR2 FYNNEI. This chain's CDR3 is CASRTGGSGYTF. The CDR3 DNA sequence: TGTGCCAGCAGGACAGGGGGCTCTGGCTACACCTTC.

This chain links TRBV7-3 with TRBJ2-5, with 7 bases identical to TRBD1. CDR1 is SGHTA, CDR2 FQGTGA, per germline. V gave up 5 bases and J gave up 4 bases; unmatched junction bases: 13. This CDR3 has 16 residues. The CDR3 sequence is CASSPNRGGPGETQYF. The CDR3 DNA follows: TGTGCCAGCAGCCCCAACAGGGGTGGCCCAGGAGAGACCCAGTACTTC.

This clone showed up just a few times. This chain joins TRBV25-1 and TRBJ2-5; D might be TRBD2 (6 bases). V was cut by 5 bases and J by 9 bases, with 7 bases left in between. The CDR3 sequence is 10 residues long. Germline V lookup: CDR1 MGHDK, CDR2 SYGVNS. CDR3 coding DNA: TGTGCCAGCAGTTCGGGAGCCCAGTACTTC. Encoded protein: CASSSGAQYF.

The chain is built from TRBV4-1 and TRBJ2-1; 10 nucleotides line up with TRBD2. Per the germline V gene, CDR1 is MGHRA and CDR2 is YSYEKL. This CDR3 spans 16 amino acids. V dropped 0 bases and J dropped 4; count of bases not matched to a gene: 3. CDR3 coding DNA: TGCGCCAGCAGCCAAGAAAGCGGGGGGGCGTACAATGAGCAGTTCTTC. Translation: CASSQESGGAYNEQFF.

As to this clone: Mismatch with germline at one junction end may stem from a read error. This rearrangement joins TRBV6-5 to TRBJ1-5; no clear D gene. The germline gives CDR1 MNHEY, CDR2 SVGAGI. The CDR3 has 13 amino acids. CDR3 in amino acids: CASSAGSSQPQHF. CDR3 sequence (DNA): TGTGCCAGCAGTGCCGGGAGCAGTCAGCCCCAGCATTTT.

The chain combines TRBV5-1 with TRBJ1-4; 7 nucleotides match TRBD1. Germline assignment: CDR1 SGHRS and CDR2 YFSETQ. The CDR3 has 14 residues. Trimming cost V 0 bases and J 8 bases; bases outside gene matches: 4. The CDR3 protein is CASSLGGGEEKLFF. CDR3 DNA: TGCGCCAGCAGCTTGGGAGGGGGCGAAGAAAAACTGTTTTTT.

J is TRBJ2-5 and V is TRBV11-2, with 14 positions matching TRBD2. V lost 5 bases and J lost 10; bases outside the gene matches: 6. This CDR3 is 14 amino acids long. In germline, CDR1 is SGHAT, CDR2 FQNNGV. CDR3 DNA: TGTGCCAGCAGCGTTGGGGGACTAGCGGGGGTCCAGTACTTC. It codes for CASSVGGLAGVQYF.

The chain has TRBV7-8 and TRBJ2-7; 8 nucleotides agree with TRBD2. The germline gives CDR1 SGHVS, CDR2 FQNEAQ. This CDR3 is 18 amino acids long. Trimming took 5 bases from V and 1 from J; bases not matched to a gene: 16. CDR3 coding DNA: TGTGCCAGCAGCCCAGTCGGGGGGGGTGGGGGCGCTTCCTACGAGCAGTACTTC. Translating it yields CASSPVGGGGGASYEQYF.

This chain uses TRBV19 with TRBJ2-7, with 8 bases lining up with TRBD1. There are 13 residues in the CDR3. V shed 8 bases, J shed 3 bases, and the junction held 6 bases outside the gene matches. Germline-derived CDR1 and CDR2 are LNHDA and SQIVND (reference sequence). The CDR3 DNA reads as TGTGCCAGTGGACGGACAGGGCTCTACGAGCAGTACTTC. This codes for CASGRTGLYEQYF.

J is TRBJ1-5 and V is TRBV6-6; 9 nucleotides match TRBD1. Germline CDR1 and CDR2: MNHNY and SVGAGI (reference sequence). Germline trimming cut 6 bases from V and 3 bases from J; bases unmatched to any gene: 9. The CDR3 spans 16 residues. The CDR3 nucleotides are TGTGCCAGCAGGCCGACAGGGGGTGGTCCCAATCAGCCCCAGCATTTT. It specifies CASRPTGGGPNQPQHF.

V gene TRBV27 combines with J gene TRBJ1-5; 7 nucleotides match TRBD1. Germline assignment: CDR1 MNHEY and CDR2 SMNVEV (reference sequence). The CDR3 has 15 residues. V was clipped by 3 bases and J by 5 bases; unmatched bases: 7. The CDR3 coding sequence is TGTGCCAGCAGTTTGCGCAGGGGGGAGGATCAGCCCCAGCATTTT. Translating it yields CASSLRRGEDQPQHF.